This T cell receptor beta chain was sequenced for a study of human T cells and chemical hapten exposure. Across the whole study: The variation in per-sample TCR yields arose mainly from small differences in pooled library volumes.

This sample's time point: patch test 1, 2 weeks after DPC sensitization. Sample treatment: therapeutic diphenylcyclopropenone sensitization with weekly scalp DPC. People who gave samples had alopecia, were 18 to 70 years old, and were suitable for DPC. TCRdb processed the RACE reads anew with MiXCR; each CDR3 protein has one entry. The sample has about 81,000 distinct CDR3 sequences, roughly 7.6% seen once. The sample holds many counts of this clonotype. The antigen is unknown. The CDR3 extends over 14 amino acids. V lost 2 bases, J lost 1 base, and 7 bases lay in between. Per germline, CDR1 KGHSH and CDR2 LQKENI. Overall study results and limits: TCRs at a frequency above 1 in 1000 stayed unchanged with DPC sensitization.

The sequence was obtained from a woman younger than 45 with alopecia areata. Some clones in this sample may be carry-over from other donors' samples. Sequenced material: whole blood, taken in connection with sensitization to the hapten diphenylcyclopropenone (DPC). The chain carries TRBV18 and TRBJ2-3; a possible D gene is TRBD1 (6 bases). The CDR3 is CASSPSGGTDTQYF. CDR3 sequence (DNA): TGTGCCAGCTCACCATCAGGGGGCACAGATACGCAGTATTTT. The entire variable domain, with the rest obtained from reference TRBV18 and TRBJ2-3, is as follows: NAGVMQNPRHLVRRRGQEARLRCSPMKGHSHVYWYRQLPEEGLKFMVYLQKENIIDESGMPKERFSAEFPKEGPSILRIQQVVRGDSAAYFCASSPSGGTDTQYFGPGTRLTVL.